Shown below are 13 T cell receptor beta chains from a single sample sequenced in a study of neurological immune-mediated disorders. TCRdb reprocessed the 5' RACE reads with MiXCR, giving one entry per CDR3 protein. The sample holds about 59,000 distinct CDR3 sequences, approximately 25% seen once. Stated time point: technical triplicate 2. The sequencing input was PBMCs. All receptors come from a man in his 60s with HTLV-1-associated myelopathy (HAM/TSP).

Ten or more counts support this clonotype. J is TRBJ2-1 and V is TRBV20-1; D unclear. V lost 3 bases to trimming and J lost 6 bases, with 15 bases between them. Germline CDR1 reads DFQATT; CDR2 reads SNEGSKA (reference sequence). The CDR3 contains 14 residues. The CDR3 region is CSASAEGLFNEQFF. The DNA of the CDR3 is TGCAGTGCTAGTGCTGAAGGTCTTTTCAATGAGCAGTTCTTC.

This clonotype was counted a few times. CDR3 sequence: CASRTRSGIQNNEQFF. DNA of the CDR3: TGTGCCAGCAGGACTCGTAGCGGGATCCAGAACAATGAGCAGTTCTTC. The genes are TRBV27 and TRBJ2-1, with 8 bases matching TRBD2. The CDR3 sequence is 16 residues long. J lost 5 bases, V lost 6 bases, and 12 bases had no gene match. From germline, CDR1 is MNHEY and CDR2 SMNVEV (reference sequence).

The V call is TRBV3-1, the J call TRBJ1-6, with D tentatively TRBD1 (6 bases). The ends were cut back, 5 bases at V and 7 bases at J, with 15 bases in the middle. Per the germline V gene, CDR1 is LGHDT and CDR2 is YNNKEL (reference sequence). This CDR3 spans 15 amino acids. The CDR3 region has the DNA TGTGCCAGCAGCAAATGGGACAACTCGAATTCACCCCTCCACTTT. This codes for CASSKWDNSNSPLHF.

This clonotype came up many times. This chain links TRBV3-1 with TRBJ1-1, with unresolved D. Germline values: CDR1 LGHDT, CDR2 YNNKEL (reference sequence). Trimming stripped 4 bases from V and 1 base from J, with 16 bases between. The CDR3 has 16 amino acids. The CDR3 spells CASSLGGLLGNTEAFF. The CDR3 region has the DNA TGTGCCAGCAGCCTAGGAGGGCTACTCGGGAACACTGAAGCTTTCTTT. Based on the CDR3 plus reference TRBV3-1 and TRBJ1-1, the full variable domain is DTAVSQTPKYLVTQMGNDKSIKCEQNLGHDTMYWYKQDSKKFLKIMFSYNNKELIINETVPNRFSPKSPDKAHLNLHINSLELGDSAVYFCASSLGGLLGNTEAFFGQGTRLTVV.

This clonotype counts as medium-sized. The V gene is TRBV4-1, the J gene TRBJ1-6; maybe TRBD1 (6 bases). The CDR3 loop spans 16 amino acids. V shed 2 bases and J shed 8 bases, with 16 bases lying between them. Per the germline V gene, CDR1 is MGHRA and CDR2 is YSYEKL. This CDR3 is CASSQFAGVEDSPLHF. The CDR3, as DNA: TGCGCCAGCAGCCAATTTGCAGGGGTGGAAGATTCACCCCTCCACTTT.

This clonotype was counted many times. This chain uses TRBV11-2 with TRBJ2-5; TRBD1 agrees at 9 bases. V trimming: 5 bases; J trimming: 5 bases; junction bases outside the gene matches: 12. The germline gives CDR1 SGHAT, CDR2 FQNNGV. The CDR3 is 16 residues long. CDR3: CASSPQGQGRRETQYF. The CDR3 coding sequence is TGTGCCAGCAGCCCCCAAGGACAGGGGAGAAGGGAGACCCAGTACTTC. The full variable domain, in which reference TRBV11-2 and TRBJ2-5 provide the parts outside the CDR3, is EAGVAQSPRYKIIEKRQSVAFWCNPISGHATLYWYQQILGQGPKLLIQFQNNGVVDDSQLPKDRFSAERLKGVDSTLKIQPAKLEDSAVYLCASSPQGQGRRETQYFGPGTRLLVL.

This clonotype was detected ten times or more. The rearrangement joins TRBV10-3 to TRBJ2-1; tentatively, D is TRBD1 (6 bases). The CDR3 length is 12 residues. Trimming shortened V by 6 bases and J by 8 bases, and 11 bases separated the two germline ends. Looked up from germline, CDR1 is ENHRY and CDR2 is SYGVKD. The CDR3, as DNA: TGTGCCATCAGCCAAGGACAGTATGAGCAGTTCTTC. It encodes CAISQGQYEQFF.

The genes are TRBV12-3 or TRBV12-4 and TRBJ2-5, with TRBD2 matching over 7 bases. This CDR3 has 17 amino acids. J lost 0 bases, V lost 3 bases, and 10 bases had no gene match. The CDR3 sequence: CASSFSFGLADQETQYF. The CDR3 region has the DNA TGTGCCAGCAGTTTTTCCTTCGGCCTAGCGGACCAAGAGACCCAGTACTTC.

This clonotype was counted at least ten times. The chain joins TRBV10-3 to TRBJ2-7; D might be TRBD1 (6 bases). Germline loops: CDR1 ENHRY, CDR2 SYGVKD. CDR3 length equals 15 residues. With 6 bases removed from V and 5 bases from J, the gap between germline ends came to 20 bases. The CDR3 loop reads CAISPTTGAKNEQYF. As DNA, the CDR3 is TGTGCCATCAGCCCCACGACAGGCGCTAAGAACGAGCAGTACTTC.

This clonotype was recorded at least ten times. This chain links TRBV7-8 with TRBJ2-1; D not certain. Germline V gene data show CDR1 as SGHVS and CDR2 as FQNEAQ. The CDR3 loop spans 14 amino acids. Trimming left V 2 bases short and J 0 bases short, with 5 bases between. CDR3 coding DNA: TGTGCCAGCAGCTTACAGATCTCCTACAATGAGCAGTTCTTC. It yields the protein CASSLQISYNEQFF.

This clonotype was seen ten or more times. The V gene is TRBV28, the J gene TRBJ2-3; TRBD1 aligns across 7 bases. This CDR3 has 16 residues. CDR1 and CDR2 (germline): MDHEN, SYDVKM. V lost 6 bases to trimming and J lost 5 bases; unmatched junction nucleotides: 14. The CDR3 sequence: CASSHWTGDVGDTQYF. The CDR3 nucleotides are TGTGCCAGCAGCCACTGGACAGGTGATGTTGGAGATACGCAGTATTTT.

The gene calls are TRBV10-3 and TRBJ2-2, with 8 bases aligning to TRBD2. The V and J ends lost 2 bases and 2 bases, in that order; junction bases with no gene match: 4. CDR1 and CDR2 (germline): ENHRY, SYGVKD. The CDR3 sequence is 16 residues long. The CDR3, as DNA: TGTGCCATCAGTGAGAGCGGGGGTTTCAACACCGGGGAGCTGTTTTTT. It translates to CAISESGGFNTGELFF.

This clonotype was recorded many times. The DNA for the CDR3 is TGTGCCAGCAGCAGGACAGTTGAAGAAAAACTGTTTTTT. Its protein is CASSRTVEEKLFF. This chain links TRBV6-5 with TRBJ1-4, with D maybe TRBD1 (6 bases). CDR3 length: 13 amino acids. Per the germline V gene, CDR1 is MNHEY and CDR2 is SVGAGI. Trimming took off 6 bases at V and 8 bases at J, with 13 bases between the two ends.